This entry features one T cell receptor (beta chain) sequence. Its cognate antigen has yet to be identified. No much larger clonotype is one base removed from it; base qualities were not supplied. The treatment or condition label, as the study defines it: about 20 received Ad26.COV2.S at low or high dose, single or two shots; about 5 received placebo; per-sample allocation not given. Repertoires of vaccine and placebo recipients were sequenced from samples collected on day 63 after the first injection. Cohort 1b enrolled around 23 adults aged 18-55 years at a single site in Boston, USA, between 29 July and 7 August 2020. Ad26.COV2.S consisted of a replication-incompetent adenovirus type 26 vector by which a prefusion-stabilized SARS-CoV-2 spike protein from the original Wuhan strain was expressed. The data are from a study of Ad26.COV2.S vaccination and SARS-CoV-2 variants (dated by TCRdb to about 2021). Study-wide context: Vaccine-arm donors came from COV1001, a multicentre, randomized, double-blind, placebo-controlled phase I-IIa trial of Ad26.COV2.S in healthy adults. A total of 32 samples were included in the TCR-sequenced set, comprising some 20 Ad26.COV2.S vaccine recipients, 5 placebo recipients and 8 SARS-CoV-2 convalescent individuals. Trial participants were randomized into five groups of five, in which low-dose or high-dose Ad26.COV2.S was given once or twice, or placebo was given on both occasions. Ad26.COV2.S was given intramuscularly at 5x10^10 or 1x10^11 viral particles, as a single shot or as two shots 56 days apart. TCRbeta repertoire sequencing served as the tool for gauging how specific and how broad the SARS-CoV-2-reactive T cell receptors were following Ad26.COV2.S vaccination. Investigators remained blinded to trial group allocation during experiments and outcome assessment. Study-level results and caveats: Spike-specific TCR breadth was higher in Ad26.COV2.S recipients than in placebo recipients (P = 0.0014). The study was not powered to compare responses between vaccine doses or regimens. Vaccine and placebo recipients had comparable non-spike TCR breadth, which fits with the vaccine containing only spike. After vaccination, spike-specific CD8+ and CD4+ T cell responses were reported to show substantial breadth. The authors noted that the TCR breadth and depth analyses may have underestimated total T cell responses.

V is cut back by 1 base and J by 0 bases, with 6 bases in the junction unmatched. According to the germline V gene, CDR1 reads MGHRA and CDR2 reads YSYEKL. From its cysteine to its phenylalanine, the CDR3 spans 16 amino acids. The sequence is cut down to CDR3 DNA, 48 bases in frame from base 1. The immunoSEQ Assay was used to sequence TCRbeta CDR3 regions. After extraction, genomic DNA underwent amplification by bias-controlled multiplex PCR, followed by high-throughput sequencing. Regarding the original processing steps: To quantify the absolute abundance of every unique TCRbeta CDR3 region, sequences were collapsed and filtered. T cell fraction was estimated by normalization of TCRbeta template counts to usable DNA, with usable DNA being measured through amplification of reference genes present in all nucleated cells. Repertoire TCRs were annotated as SARS-CoV-2-specific by exact matching of V gene, CDR3 amino acid sequence and J gene to a known reactive TCR set. The reference SARS-CoV-2 TCR set came from MIRA and was filtered for enrichment in COVID-19-positive ImmuneCODE repertoires, removing public or cross-reactive TCRs. Using the MIRA antigens, annotated TCRs were further analysed by specific ORF or by position within an ORF. Breadth was defined as annotated unique rearrangements over total unique productive rearrangements; depth was the summed frequency of those rearrangements. TCR breadth was compared between groups using two-sided Wilcoxon rank-sum tests. What TCRdb holds here is the immuneACCESS table cut down to in-frame rearrangements. Part of the clones is not present; checked against another copy, under half of the missing clones reflect an unresolved V gene, and the others are unexplained. That table supplies the V and J calls and clone size; D and trimming were determined from the DNA. Recorded for this sample are roughly 700,000 clones; around 92% of them occurred a single time. Of the sample, over 1.3% falls within the top ten clones.

The chain uses TRBV4-1 and TRBJ2-7, with 7 middle bases fitting TRBD2. This TCR derives from a person between 18 and 59 years old who received the Ad26.COV2.S COVID-19 vaccine or a placebo. The sample consisted of peripheral blood, taken in a trial of Ad26.COV2.S vaccine versus placebo. The CDR3 sequence is CASSQGWEGFSYEQYF. The DNA sequence follows: TGCGCCAGCAGCCAAGGGTGGGAGGGTTTCTCCTACGAGCAGTACTTC.